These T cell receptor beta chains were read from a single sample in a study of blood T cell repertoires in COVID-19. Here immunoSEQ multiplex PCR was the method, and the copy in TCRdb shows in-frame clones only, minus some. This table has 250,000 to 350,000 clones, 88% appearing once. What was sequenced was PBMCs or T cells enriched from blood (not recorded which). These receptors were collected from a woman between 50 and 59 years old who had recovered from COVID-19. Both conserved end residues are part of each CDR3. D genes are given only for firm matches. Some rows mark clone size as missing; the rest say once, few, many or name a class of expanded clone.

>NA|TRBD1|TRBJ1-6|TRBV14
CASSQRRDRSNSPLHF
TGTGCCAGCAGCCAAAGGCGGGACAGAAGTAATTCACCCCTCCACTTT
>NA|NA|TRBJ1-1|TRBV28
CASSLRSGSLVFTEAFF
TGTGCCAGCAGCCTTAGGTCAGGGTCGTTGGTTTTCACTGAAGCTTTCTTT
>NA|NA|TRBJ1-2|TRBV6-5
CASSYSSRSYGYTF
TGTGCCAGCAGTTACTCGAGCCGGAGCTATGGCTACACCTTC
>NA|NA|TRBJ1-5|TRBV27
CASSPDRLGNQPQHF
TGTGCCAGCAGTCCCGACAGGTTGGGGAATCAGCCCCAGCATTTT
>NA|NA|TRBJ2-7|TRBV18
CASSERTGSSKSYEQYF
TGTGCCAGCTCTGAAAGAACAGGTTCTTCTAAGTCCTACGAGCAGTACTTC
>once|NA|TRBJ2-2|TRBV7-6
CASSFSVTGELFF
TGTGCCAGCAGCTTTAGTGTGACCGGGGAGCTGTTTTTT
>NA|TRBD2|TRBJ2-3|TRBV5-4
CASSLTVVGGSADTQYF
TGTGCCAGCAGCTTGACGGTAGTCGGCGGGAGTGCAGATACGCAGTATTTT
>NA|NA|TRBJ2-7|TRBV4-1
CASSQDLSLTYEQYF
TGCGCCAGCAGCCAAGATCTGAGCCTCACCTACGAGCAGTACTTC
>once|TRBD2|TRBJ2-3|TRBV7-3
CASSKPGLADTSTDTQYF
TGTGCCAGCAGCAAACCAGGACTAGCGGACACTAGCACAGATACGCAGTATTTT
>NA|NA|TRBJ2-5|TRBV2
CASTHQTTPQETQYF
TGTGCCAGCACACACCAGACGACACCACAAGAGACCCAGTACTTC
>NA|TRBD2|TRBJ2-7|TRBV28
CASSSDRDGGIEGYF
TGTGCCAGCAGCTCCGACCGGGACGGGGGGATCGAAGGGTACTTC
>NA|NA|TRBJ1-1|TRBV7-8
CASSPQQGRNTEAFF
TGTGCCAGCAGCCCACAACAGGGTAGGAACACTGAAGCTTTCTTT
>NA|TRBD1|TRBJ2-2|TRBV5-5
CASSRDRGDTGELFF
TGTGCCAGCAGCAGGGACAGGGGAGACACCGGGGAGCTGTTTTTT
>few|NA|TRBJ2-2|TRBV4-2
CASSQDQDTNTGELFF
TGTGCCAGCAGCCAAGACCAGGACACCAACACCGGGGAGCTGTTTTTT
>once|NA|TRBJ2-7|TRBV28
CASNLRGWVHEQYF
TGTGCCAGCAACCTTCGGGGGTGGGTCCACGAGCAGTACTTC
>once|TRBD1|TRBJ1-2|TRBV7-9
CASSSGAGQYGYTF
TGTGCCAGCAGCTCGGGTGCGGGACAGTATGGCTACACCTTC
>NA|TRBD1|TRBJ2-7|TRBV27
CASTADRGSPYEQYF
TGTGCCAGCACCGCAGACAGGGGTTCTCCCTACGAGCAGTACTTC
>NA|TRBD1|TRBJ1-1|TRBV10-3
CAIRMGQLNTEAFF
TGTGCCATCAGAATGGGACAGCTGAACACTGAAGCTTTCTTT
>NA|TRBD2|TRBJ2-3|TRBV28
CASRTSGSRDTQYF
TGTGCCAGCAGGACTAGCGGGAGTAGGGATACGCAGTATTTT
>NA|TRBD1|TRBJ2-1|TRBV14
CASSQVPGQGATGASGSNEQFF
TGTGCCAGCAGCCAAGTACCGGGACAGGGGGCTACTGGGGCTAGCGGGAGCAATGAGCAGTTCTTC
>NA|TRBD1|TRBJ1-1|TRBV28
CASSYNRGLNTEAFF
TGTGCCAGCAGCTATAACAGGGGATTGAACACTGAAGCTTTCTTT
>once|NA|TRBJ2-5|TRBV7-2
CASSLQGHGKETQYF
TGTGCCAGCAGCTTACAAGGACACGGAAAAGAGACCCAGTACTTC
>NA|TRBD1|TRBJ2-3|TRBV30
CAWSTHRGRNTDTQYF
TGTGCCTGGAGTACCCACAGGGGGCGAAACACAGATACGCAGTATTTT
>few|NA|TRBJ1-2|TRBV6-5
CASSYRQGVIHGYTF
TGTGCCAGCAGTTACAGGCAGGGCGTCATCCATGGCTACACCTTC
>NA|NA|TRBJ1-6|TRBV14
CASSLTAGSSYNSPLHF
TGTGCCAGCAGCCTCACAGCGGGAAGCTCCTATAATTCACCCCTCCACTTT
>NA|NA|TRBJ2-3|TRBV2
CAPEDGRTQYF
TGTGCCCCGGAGGACGGGAGAACGCAGTATTTT
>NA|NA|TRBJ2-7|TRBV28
CASSPQAVPYEQYF
TGTGCCAGCAGTCCACAGGCAGTGCCCTACGAGCAGTACTTC
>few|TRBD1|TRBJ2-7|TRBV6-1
CASSEGGQGSYEQYF
TGTGCCAGCAGTGAGGGGGGACAGGGCTCCTACGAGCAGTACTTC
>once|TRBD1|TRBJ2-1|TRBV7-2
CAGSRDRGYNEQFF
TGTGCCGGGTCCCGGGACAGGGGGTACAATGAGCAGTTCTTC
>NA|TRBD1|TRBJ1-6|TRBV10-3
CAISFTQGGNSPLHF
TGTGCCATCAGCTTTACTCAGGGGGGTAATTCACCCCTCCACTTT